This T cell receptor beta chain is from a study of T cell responses to AZD1222 COVID-19 vaccine. Broader study findings: Nearly half of spike-specific TCRs reportedly target variant regions that are unmutated in the B.1.351 and B.1.1.7 variants. Spike-specific TCR breadth and depth went up after people got two AZD1222 doses. Spike-wide vaccine-associated CD4 TCRs dominated at 160-218 and 743-854. Donors were mostly white British, more females; clonal diversity possibly underestimated.

Assay: immunoSEQ multiplex PCR; the TCRdb copy retains only in-frame clones and omits some. The data show approximately 120,000 clones, more than 70% seen once. The CDR3 is 14 residues long. Germline CDR1 is SGHVS and CDR2 is FQNEAQ. The V end lost 1 base, the J end lost 3 bases, and 10 bases lay between the germline ends. Remarks on this clone: Its specificity is unknown.

The sequencing here drew on peripheral blood, taken on day 0 of AZD1222 vaccination. The rearrangement joins TRBV7-8 to TRBJ2-7; D remains ambiguous. The receptor's source is an adult in good health. The CDR3 region has the DNA TGTGCCAGCAGCTTAGGACTTTCAAACTACGAGCAGTACTTC. Its protein is CASSLGLSNYEQYF.